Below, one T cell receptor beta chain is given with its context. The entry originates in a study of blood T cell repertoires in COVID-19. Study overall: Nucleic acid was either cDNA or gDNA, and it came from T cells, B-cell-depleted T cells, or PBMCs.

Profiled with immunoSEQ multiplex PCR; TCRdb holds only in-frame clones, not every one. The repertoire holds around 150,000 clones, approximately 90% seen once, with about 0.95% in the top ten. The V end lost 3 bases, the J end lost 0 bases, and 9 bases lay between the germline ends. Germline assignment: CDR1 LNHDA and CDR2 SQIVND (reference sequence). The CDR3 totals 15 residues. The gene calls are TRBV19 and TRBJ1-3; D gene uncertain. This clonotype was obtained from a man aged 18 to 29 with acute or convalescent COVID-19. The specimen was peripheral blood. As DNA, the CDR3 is TGTGCCAGTAGTATTGCGGGCCACTCTGGAAACACCATATATTTT. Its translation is CASSIAGHSGNTIYF.